This is a list of T cell receptor beta chains from one sample in a study of T cells after yellow fever vaccination. MiXCR was run by TCRdb on the 5' RACE reads, yielding one entry per CDR3 protein. Seen here are around 400,000 distinct CDR3 sequences, around a tenth observed once, and the top ten hold 18%. Sequenced material: PBMCs, taken on the day of the first yellow fever vaccination. These receptors originate from a man aged 18 to 35 who received the YFV17D yellow fever vaccine. The CDR3 runs from the conserved cysteine through the conserved F or W. The order of the fields is clone size, J gene, D gene, V gene, CDR3 protein, CDR3 DNA. The D gene is left open where the match is weak. Part of the rows lack a size; the others show once, few, many or a class for expanded clones.

size: many; J: TRBJ2-1; D: TRBD2; V: TRBV6-4; CDR3: CASSDSAGGPNEQFF; DNA: TGTGCCAGCAGTGACTCAGCGGGGGGGCCGAATGAGCAGTTCTTC
size: -; J: TRBJ2-5; D: TRBD1; V: TRBV20-1; CDR3: CSARDPTGDGTRTQYF; DNA: TGCAGTGCTAGAGACCCTACAGGGGATGGGACAAGGACCCAGTACTTC
size: -; J: TRBJ2-1; D: TRBD1; V: TRBV6-1; CDR3: CASTQGQGFRNEQFF; DNA: TGTGCCAGCACCCAGGGACAGGGGTTTCGGAATGAGCAGTTCTTC
size: -; J: TRBJ2-2; D: TRBD1; V: TRBV5-4; CDR3: CASSTGTGYTGELFF; DNA: TGTGCCAGCAGCACCGGGACAGGGTACACCGGGGAGCTGTTTTTT
size: few; J: TRBJ1-2; D: -; V: TRBV12-5; CDR3: CASGGGVLSAGYTF; DNA: TGTGCTAGTGGTGGCGGGGTCCTGAGCGCCGGCTACACCTTC
size: many; J: TRBJ2-2; D: TRBD1; V: TRBV20-1; CDR3: CSAREGQDSGELFF; DNA: TGCAGTGCTAGAGAAGGACAGGACAGCGGGGAGCTGTTTTTT
size: few; J: TRBJ1-2; D: -; V: TRBV19; CDR3: CASSDSSRPYGYTF; DNA: TGTGCCAGTAGTGACAGCTCACGACCCTATGGCTACACCTTC
size: many; J: TRBJ2-2; D: -; V: TRBV12-3/TRBV12-4; CDR3: CASSLSGGRTGELFF; DNA: TGTGCCAGCAGTTTATCCGGGGGACGAACCGGGGAGCTGTTTTTT
size: many; J: TRBJ2-3; D: TRBD2; V: TRBV6-5; CDR3: CASSYRGDTQYF; DNA: TGTGCCAGCAGCTATCGGGGGGACACGCAGTATTTT
size: few; J: TRBJ1-5; D: TRBD1; V: TRBV6-1; CDR3: CASRDTGGNQPQHF; DNA: TGTGCCAGCAGAGATACAGGGGGCAATCAGCCCCAGCATTTT
size: -; J: TRBJ2-3; D: TRBD2; V: TRBV12-3/TRBV12-4; CDR3: CASIRTSGGSTDTQYF; DNA: TGTGCCAGCATCCGCACTAGCGGGGGGAGCACAGATACGCAGTATTTT
size: few; J: TRBJ1-3; D: -; V: TRBV6-2/TRBV6-3; CDR3: CASSSMEPSSGNTIYF; DNA: TGTGCCAGCAGCTCCATGGAGCCGAGCTCTGGAAACACCATATATTTT
size: -; J: TRBJ1-2; D: -; V: TRBV10-3; CDR3: CAISAGLGYGYTF; DNA: TGTGCCATCAGTGCTGGCTTGGGCTATGGCTACACCTTC
size: -; J: TRBJ1-2; D: -; V: TRBV6-5; CDR3: CASSLRDGGYTF; DNA: TGTGCCAGCAGTCTCCGGGACGGAGGCTACACCTTC
size: -; J: TRBJ2-6; D: TRBD1; V: TRBV4-1; CDR3: CASSRRTGAFSGANVLTF; DNA: TGCGCCAGCAGCCGACGGACAGGAGCCTTCTCTGGGGCCAACGTCCTGACTTTC
size: -; J: TRBJ1-2; D: TRBD1; V: TRBV25-1; CDR3: CASTGTANYGYTF; DNA: TGTGCCAGCACTGGGACAGCTAACTATGGCTACACCTTC
size: few; J: TRBJ2-3; D: -; V: TRBV18; CDR3: CASSRKGVATRTDTQYF; DNA: TGTGCCAGCTCACGCAAGGGGGTAGCTACTCGCACAGATACGCAGTATTTT
size: -; J: TRBJ2-3; D: -; V: TRBV5-1; CDR3: CASSQGRERVTDTQYF; DNA: TGCGCCAGCAGCCAAGGCAGAGAGAGAGTCACAGATACGCAGTATTTT
size: few; J: TRBJ2-1; D: -; V: TRBV29-1; CDR3: CSVRGANEQFF; DNA: TGCAGCGTTAGGGGGGCCAATGAGCAGTTCTTC
size: few; J: TRBJ2-7; D: TRBD1; V: TRBV7-2; CDR3: CASSLTGQGYYEQYF; DNA: TGTGCCAGCAGCTTAACCGGACAGGGGTACTACGAGCAGTACTTC
size: few; J: TRBJ2-5; D: -; V: TRBV20-1; CDR3: CSAIEPSKETQYF; DNA: TGCAGTGCCATAGAACCTAGCAAAGAGACCCAGTACTTC